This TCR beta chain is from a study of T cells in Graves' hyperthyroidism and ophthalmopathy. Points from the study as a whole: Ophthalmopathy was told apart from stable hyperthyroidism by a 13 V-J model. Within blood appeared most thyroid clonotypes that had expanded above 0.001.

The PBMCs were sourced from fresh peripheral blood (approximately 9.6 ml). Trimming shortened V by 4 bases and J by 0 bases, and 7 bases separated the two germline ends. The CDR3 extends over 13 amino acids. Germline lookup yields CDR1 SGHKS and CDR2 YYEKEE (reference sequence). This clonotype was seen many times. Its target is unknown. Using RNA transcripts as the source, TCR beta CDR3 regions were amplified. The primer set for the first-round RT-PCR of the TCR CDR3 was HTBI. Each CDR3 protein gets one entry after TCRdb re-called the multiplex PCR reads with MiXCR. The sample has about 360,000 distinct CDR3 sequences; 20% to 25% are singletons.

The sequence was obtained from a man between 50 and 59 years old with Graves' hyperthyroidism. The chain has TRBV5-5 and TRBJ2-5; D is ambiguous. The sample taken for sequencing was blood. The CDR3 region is CASSVGYQETQYF. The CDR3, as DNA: TGTGCCAGCAGCGTAGGGTACCAAGAGACCCAGTACTTC. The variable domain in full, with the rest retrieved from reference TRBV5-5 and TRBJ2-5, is DAGVTQSPTHLIKTRGQQVTLRCSPISGHKSVSWYQQVLGQGPQFIFQYYEKEERGRGNFPDRFSARQFPNYSSELNVNALLLGDSALYLCASSVGYQETQYFGPGTRLLVL.